These 8 T cell receptor beta chains were all obtained from the same sample, sequenced in a study of blood T cell repertoires in COVID-19. Clones were read by immunoSEQ multiplex PCR, and TCRdb kept only the in-frame ones, dropping some. The sample shows about 220,000 clones, 75% to 90% of them seen only once. What was sequenced was PBMCs or T cells enriched from blood (not recorded which). The receptors come from a woman in her thirties or forties with acute COVID-19.

The CDR3 is CASSPTQEGGTEAFF. DNA of the CDR3: TGCGCCAGCAGTCCTACACAGGAAGGGGGCACTGAAGCTTTCTTT. This chain connects TRBV10-1 to TRBJ1-1; D possibly corresponds to TRBD1 (6 bases). Germline assignment: CDR1 WNHNN and CDR2 SYGVQD (reference sequence). The CDR3 consists of 15 residues. Trimming took off 5 bases at V and 4 bases at J, with 17 bases between the two ends.

V is TRBV5-8 and J is TRBJ2-1, with a tentative D call TRBD1 (6 bases). The V gene lost 4 bases and the J gene lost 0 bases, with 26 bases spanning the gap. From germline, CDR1 is SGHTS and CDR2 YDEGEE. The CDR3 extends over 20 amino acids. The CDR3 region has the DNA TGTGCCAGCAGCCGTAGCCAGACAGGATTTATGGGAAACTCCTACAATGAGCAGTTCTTC. Its translation: CASSRSQTGFMGNSYNEQFF.

In DNA form, the CDR3 reads TGTGCCAGTAGTTGGACAGGTATGAACACTGAAGCTTTCTTT. This encodes CASSWTGMNTEAFF. The V gene is TRBV19, the J gene TRBJ1-1; 7 bases map to TRBD1. The CDR3 length is 14 residues. Germline V gene sequence: CDR1 LNHDA, CDR2 SQIVND (reference sequence). Germline trimming cut 5 bases from V and 0 bases from J; bases unmatched to any gene: 3.

The chain couples TRBV28 to TRBJ1-3; D is uncertain. Looked up from germline, CDR1 is MDHEN and CDR2 is SYDVKM. There are 18 residues in the CDR3. Trimming pared 2 bases from V and 0 bases from J, leaving 17 bases between. The CDR3, as DNA: TGTGCCAGCAGTTTACCCTCACCAGGAGGGAGCTCTGGAAACACCATATATTTT. Protein sequence: CASSLPSPGGSSGNTIYF.

V gene TRBV7-9 combines with J gene TRBJ1-4, with 7 bases lining up with TRBD1. The germline V gene encodes CDR1 SEHNR and CDR2 FQNEAQ (reference sequence). CDR3 length: 15 residues. With V trimmed by 5 bases and J by 8 bases, 11 bases remained unmatched. The CDR3 reads CASSPLTGVVEKLFF. DNA of the CDR3: TGTGCCAGCAGCCCCCTTACAGGGGTCGTCGAAAAACTGTTTTTT.

CDR3 in DNA: TGTGCCACCAGCATGACAGAGAACACTGAAGCTTTCTTT. Encoded protein: CATSMTENTEAFF. This chain joins TRBV24-1 and TRBJ1-1, with D possibly TRBD1 on 5 matching bases. This CDR3 is 13 amino acids long. Germline values: CDR1 KGHDR, CDR2 SFDVKD. V lost 7 bases, J lost 1 base, and 9 bases lay in between.

The genes are TRBV19 and TRBJ1-1; 7 nucleotides match TRBD1. The CDR3 is 15 residues long. Germline trimming cut 5 bases from V and 3 bases from J; bases unmatched to any gene: 9. Germline V gene sequence: CDR1 LNHDA, CDR2 SQIVND (reference sequence). The CDR3 loop is CASSPRQGLYTEAFF. CDR3 bases: TGTGCCAGTAGTCCACGACAGGGTCTCTACACTGAAGCTTTCTTT.

V gene TRBV3-1 (or the pseudogene TRBV3-2) combines with J gene TRBJ1-1; possible D gene TRBD1, 5 bases. CDR1 and CDR2 (germline): LGHDT, YNNKEL (reference sequence). This CDR3 region has 13 residues. Trimming pared 1 base from V and 5 bases from J, leaving 8 bases between. The CDR3 bases are TGTGCCAGCAGCCAAGCGGGGGGAACTGAAGCTTTCTTT. Translated, it gives CASSQAGGTEAFF.